This TCR beta chain originates from a study of blood T cell repertoires in COVID-19. Clones were read by immunoSEQ multiplex PCR, and TCRdb kept only the in-frame ones, dropping some. The table includes 330,000 or so clones, 80% to 95% detected once. V lost 1 base to trimming and J lost 4 bases, with 11 bases between them. Germline CDR1 MNHEY, CDR2 SMNVEV (reference sequence). The CDR3 has 15 amino acids. Participant age was roughly 18 to 90 years, and participants resided in fewer than 25 US areas. Which cohort a participant joined came from the clinical history participants gave. Recovered participants had two consecutive negative NP/OP PCR tests, healthcare professional clearance, or symptom resolution.

Sample: PBMCs or T cells enriched from blood (not recorded which). The clonotype comes from a woman aged 30 to 39 who had recovered from COVID-19. V usage is TRBV27 and J usage is TRBJ2-1; possibly TRBD1 for D (5 bases). The CDR3: CASSLLAGQYNEQFF. DNA of the CDR3: TGTGCCAGCAGTTTATTAGCAGGGCAGTACAATGAGCAGTTCTTC.